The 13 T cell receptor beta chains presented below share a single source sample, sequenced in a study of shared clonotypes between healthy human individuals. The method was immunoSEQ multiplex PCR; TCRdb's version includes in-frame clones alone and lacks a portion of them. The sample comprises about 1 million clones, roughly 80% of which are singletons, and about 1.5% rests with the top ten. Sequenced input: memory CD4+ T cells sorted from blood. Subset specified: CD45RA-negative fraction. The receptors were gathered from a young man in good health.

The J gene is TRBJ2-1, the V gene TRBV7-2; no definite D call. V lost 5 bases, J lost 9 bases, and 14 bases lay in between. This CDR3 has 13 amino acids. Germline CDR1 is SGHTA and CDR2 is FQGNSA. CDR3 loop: CASSLDRSGEQFF. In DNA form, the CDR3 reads TGTGCCAGCAGCCTGGACCGTTCGGGTGAGCAGTTCTTC.

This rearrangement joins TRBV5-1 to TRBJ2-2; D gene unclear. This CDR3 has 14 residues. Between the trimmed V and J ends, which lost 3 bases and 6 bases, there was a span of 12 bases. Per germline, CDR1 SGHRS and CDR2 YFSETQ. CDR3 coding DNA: TGCGCCAGCAGCTCCCAAATTTCTGCCGGGGAGCTGTTTTTT. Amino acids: CASSSQISAGELFF.

The CDR3 DNA is TGTGCCACCAGCGGGGTTTGGGTCGGGGAGCTGTTTTTT. This encodes CATSGVWVGELFF. The J gene is TRBJ2-2, the V gene TRBV15; the D is unclear. V lost 5 bases and J lost 7, with 11 bases in between. CDR1 and CDR2 (germline): LNHNV, YYDKDF (reference sequence). This CDR3 region has 13 residues.

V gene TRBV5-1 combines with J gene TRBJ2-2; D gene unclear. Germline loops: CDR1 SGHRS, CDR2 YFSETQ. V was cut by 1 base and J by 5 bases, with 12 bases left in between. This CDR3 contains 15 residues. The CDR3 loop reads CASSLMVAGTGELFF. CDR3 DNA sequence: TGCGCCAGCAGCTTGATGGTCGCCGGGACCGGGGAGCTGTTTTTT.

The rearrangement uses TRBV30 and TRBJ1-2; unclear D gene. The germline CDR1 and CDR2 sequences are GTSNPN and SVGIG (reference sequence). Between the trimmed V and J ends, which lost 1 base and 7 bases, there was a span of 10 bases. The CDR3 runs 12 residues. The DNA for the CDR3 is TGTGCCTGGAGTGCCGGCCCGGGTGGCTACACCTTC. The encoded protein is CAWSAGPGGYTF.

The chain's CDR3 is CASSLAQKTNTEAFF. The CDR3 coding sequence is TGTGCCAGCAGCTTAGCACAGAAAACGAACACTGAAGCTTTCTTT. This chain links TRBV13 with TRBJ1-1; D remains unclear. Germline assignment: CDR1 PRHDT and CDR2 FYEKMQ (reference sequence). This CDR3 is 15 amino acids long. Trimming took 1 base from V and 1 from J, leaving 10 bases between them.

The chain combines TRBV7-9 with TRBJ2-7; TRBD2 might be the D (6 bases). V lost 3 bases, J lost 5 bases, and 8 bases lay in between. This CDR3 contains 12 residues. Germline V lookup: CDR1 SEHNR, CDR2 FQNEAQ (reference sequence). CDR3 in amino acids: CASSFWGDEQYF. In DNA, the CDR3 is TGTGCCAGCAGCTTCTGGGGGGACGAGCAGTACTTC.

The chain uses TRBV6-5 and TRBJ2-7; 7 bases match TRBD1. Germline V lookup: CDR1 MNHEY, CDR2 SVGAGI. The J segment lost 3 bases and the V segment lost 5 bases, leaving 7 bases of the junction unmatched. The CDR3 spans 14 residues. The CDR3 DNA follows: TGTGCCAGCAGTAGAATTGGGACAGTCTACGAGCAGTACTTC. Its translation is CASSRIGTVYEQYF.

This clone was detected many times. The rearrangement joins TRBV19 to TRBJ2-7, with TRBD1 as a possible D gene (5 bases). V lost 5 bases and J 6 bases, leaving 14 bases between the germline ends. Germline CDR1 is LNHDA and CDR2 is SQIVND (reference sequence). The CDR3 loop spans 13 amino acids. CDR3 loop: CASSALQVSEQYF. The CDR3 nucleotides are TGTGCCAGTAGTGCCTTACAGGTTTCCGAGCAGTACTTC.

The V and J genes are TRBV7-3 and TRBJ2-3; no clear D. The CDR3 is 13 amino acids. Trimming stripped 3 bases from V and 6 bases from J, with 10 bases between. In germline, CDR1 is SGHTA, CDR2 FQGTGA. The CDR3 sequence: CASSFQVGDTQYF. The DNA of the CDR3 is TGTGCCAGCAGCTTTCAGGTCGGGGATACGCAGTATTTT.

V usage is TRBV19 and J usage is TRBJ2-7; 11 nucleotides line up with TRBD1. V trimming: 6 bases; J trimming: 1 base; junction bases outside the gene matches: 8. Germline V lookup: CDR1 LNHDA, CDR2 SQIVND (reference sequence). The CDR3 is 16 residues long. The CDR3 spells CASRGIGDRGSYEQYF. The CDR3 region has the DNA TGTGCCAGTAGGGGAATCGGGGACAGGGGGTCCTACGAGCAGTACTTC.

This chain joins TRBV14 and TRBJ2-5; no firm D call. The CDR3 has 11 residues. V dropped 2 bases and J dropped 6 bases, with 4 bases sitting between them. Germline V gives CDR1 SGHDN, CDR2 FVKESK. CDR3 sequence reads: CASSQLQTQYF. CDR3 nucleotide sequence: TGTGCCAGCAGCCAACTTCAGACCCAGTACTTC.

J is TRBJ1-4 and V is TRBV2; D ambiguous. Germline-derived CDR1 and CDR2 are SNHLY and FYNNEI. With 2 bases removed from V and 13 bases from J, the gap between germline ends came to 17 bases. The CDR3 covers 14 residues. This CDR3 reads CASSEMRVQEGLFF. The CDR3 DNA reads TGTGCCAGCAGTGAAATGAGAGTCCAGGAAGGACTGTTTTTT. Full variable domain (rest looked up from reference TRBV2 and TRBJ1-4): EPEVTQTPSHQVTQMGQEVILRCVPISNHLYFYWYRQILGQKVEFLVSFYNNEISEKSEIFDDQFSVERPDGSNFTLKIRSTKLEDSAMYFCASSEMRVQEGLFFGSGTQLSVL.